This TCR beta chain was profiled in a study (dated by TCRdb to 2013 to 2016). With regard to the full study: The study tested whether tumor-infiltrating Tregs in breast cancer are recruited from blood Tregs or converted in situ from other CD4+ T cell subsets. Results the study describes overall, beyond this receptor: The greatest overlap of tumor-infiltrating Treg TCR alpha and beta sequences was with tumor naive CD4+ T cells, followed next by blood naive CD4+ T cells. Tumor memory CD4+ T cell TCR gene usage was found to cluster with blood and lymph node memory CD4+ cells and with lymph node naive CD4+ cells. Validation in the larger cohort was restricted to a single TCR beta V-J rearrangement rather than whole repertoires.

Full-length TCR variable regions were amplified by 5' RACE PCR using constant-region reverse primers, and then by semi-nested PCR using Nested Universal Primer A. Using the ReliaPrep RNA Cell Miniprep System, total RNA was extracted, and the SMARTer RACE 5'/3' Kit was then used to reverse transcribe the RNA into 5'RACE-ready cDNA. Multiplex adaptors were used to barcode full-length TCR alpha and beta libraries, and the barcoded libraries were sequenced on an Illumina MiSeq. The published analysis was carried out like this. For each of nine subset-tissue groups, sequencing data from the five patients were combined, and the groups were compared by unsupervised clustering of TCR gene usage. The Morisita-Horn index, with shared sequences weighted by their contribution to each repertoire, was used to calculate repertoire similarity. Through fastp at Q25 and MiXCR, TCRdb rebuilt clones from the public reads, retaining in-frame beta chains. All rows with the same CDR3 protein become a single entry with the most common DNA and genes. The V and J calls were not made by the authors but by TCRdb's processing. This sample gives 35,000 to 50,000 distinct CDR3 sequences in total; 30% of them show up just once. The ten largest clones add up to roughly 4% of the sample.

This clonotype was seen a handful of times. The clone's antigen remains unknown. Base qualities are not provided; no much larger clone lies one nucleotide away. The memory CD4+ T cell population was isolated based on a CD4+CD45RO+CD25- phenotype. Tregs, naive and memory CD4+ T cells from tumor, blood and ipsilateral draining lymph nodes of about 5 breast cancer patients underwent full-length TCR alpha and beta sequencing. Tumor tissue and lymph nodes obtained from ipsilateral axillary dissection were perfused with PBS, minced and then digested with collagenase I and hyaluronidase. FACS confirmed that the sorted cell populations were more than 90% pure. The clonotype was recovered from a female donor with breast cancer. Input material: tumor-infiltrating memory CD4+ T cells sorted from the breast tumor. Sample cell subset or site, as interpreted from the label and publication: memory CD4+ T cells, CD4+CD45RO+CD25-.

DNA sequence: TGTGCCAGCAGCTTGGGACTAGCGGGGGTCACAGATACGCAGTATTTT. This is translated as CASSLGLAGVTDTQYF. Here the chain combines TRBV7-3 and TRBJ2-3; 14 of the junction bases match TRBD2. Trimming leaves V shorter by 3 bases and J shorter by 2 bases, with the junction holding 1 base beyond the gene matches. The germline V gene encodes CDR1 SGHTA and CDR2 FQGTGA. The CDR3 runs 16 residues from the cysteine to the phenylalanine. Left in the record is the CDR3 DNA by itself, 48 bases read in frame from the first base.